A single sample is the source of the 24 T cell receptor beta chains below, sequenced in a study of T cell repertoires in cytomegalovirus infection. TCRdb reprocessed the reads with MiXCR, giving one entry per CDR3 protein. This sample has some 150,000 distinct CDR3 sequences, with about 6.5% found just once. The sample taken for sequencing was PBMCs. These receptors all stem from a human donor in good health (CMV status not recorded). Some clones in this sample may be carry-over from other donors' samples.

The chain joins TRBV14 to TRBJ1-1; possible D gene TRBD1, 5 bases. CDR3 size: 15 residues. Trimming shortened V by 4 bases and J by 3 bases, and 15 bases separated the two germline ends. Per germline, CDR1 SGHDN and CDR2 FVKESK. CDR3 nucleotides: TGTGCCAGCAGCCCCTGGCCGGGGCCCTACACTGAAGCTTTCTTT. It is translated as CASSPWPGPYTEAFF.

Details on this clonotype: A much larger clone differs from this one at a single base, so this may be a read error. V and J are TRBV7-3 and TRBJ1-1; D unclear. V shed 5 bases and J shed 4 bases, with 11 bases lying between them. The CDR3 runs to 13 residues. The germline V gene encodes CDR1 SGHTA and CDR2 FQGTGA. DNA of the CDR3: TGTGCCAGCAGCCCGAAGGGCGGCACTGAAGCTTTCTTT. The encoded protein is CASSPKGGTEAFF.

This clonotype was found many times. This chain joins TRBV5-1 and TRBJ2-3; tentative D call: TRBD2 (5 bases). This CDR3 is built from 15 residues. Germline values: CDR1 SGHRS, CDR2 YFSETQ. The V end was cut by 0 bases, the J end by 6 bases, with 14 bases between. The CDR3 sequence: CASSLGTPQVDTQYF. As DNA, the CDR3 is TGCGCCAGCAGCTTGGGGACTCCCCAGGTTGATACGCAGTATTTT.

This clonotype was picked up many times. The chain couples TRBV20-1 to TRBJ1-1; D is uncertain. The CDR3 spans 16 residues. The ends were cut back, 0 bases at V and 0 bases at J, with 14 bases in the middle. Germline assignment: CDR1 DFQATT and CDR2 SNEGSKA (reference sequence). The CDR3 is CSARDEDVPMNTEAFF. The CDR3 DNA reads as TGCAGTGCTAGAGACGAGGACGTCCCGATGAACACTGAAGCTTTCTTT.

This clonotype was seen a few times. The V call is TRBV15, the J call TRBJ1-4; unclear D gene. This CDR3 has 15 residues. From germline, CDR1 is LNHNV and CDR2 YYDKDF (reference sequence). Trimming took 1 base from V and 5 from J, leaving 11 bases between them. DNA for the CDR3: TGTGCCACCAGCAGAGCGCCCGGCGGGAATGAAAAACTGTTTTTT. As protein: CATSRAPGGNEKLFF.

This clonotype has just a few counts. This sequence joins TRBV11-2 and TRBJ2-2, with D unclear. In germline, CDR1 is SGHAT, CDR2 FQNNGV. The V end lost 0 bases, the J end lost 4 bases, and 9 bases lay between the germline ends. The CDR3 totals 15 residues. CDR3 sequence (DNA): TGTGCCAGCAGCTTAGAGGCTCCTTTCACCGGGGAGCTGTTTTTT. Its protein product is CASSLEAPFTGELFF.

At least ten counts were recorded for this clonotype. The chain uses TRBV20-1 and TRBJ1-1; 7 bases are shared with TRBD1. With V trimmed by 4 bases and J by 0 bases, 2 bases remained unmatched. The CDR3 spans 13 residues. From germline, CDR1 is DFQATT and CDR2 SNEGSKA (reference sequence). CDR3 amino acids: CSAKTGLNTEAFF. CDR3 sequence (DNA): TGCAGTGCTAAGACAGGGTTGAACACTGAAGCTTTCTTT.

This chain links TRBV29-1 with TRBJ1-1; D is ambiguous. Germline lookup yields CDR1 SQVTM and CDR2 ANQGSEA. There are 12 residues in the CDR3. Trimming took off 3 bases at V and 8 bases at J, with 13 bases between the two ends. The CDR3 loop reads CSVDLAVTEAFF. The CDR3 DNA sequence: TGCAGCGTTGATTTGGCGGTTACCGAAGCTTTCTTT.

In its sample, this clonotype was seen many times. The V call is TRBV9, the J call TRBJ1-3; no firm D call. The CDR3 sequence is 16 residues long. Trimming left V 4 bases short and J 0 bases short, with 14 bases between. CDR1 SGDLS and CDR2 YYNGEE come from the germline V gene. For the CDR3, the DNA is TGTGCCAGCAGCCTTATTGGAGGGCTCTCTGGAAACACCATATATTTT. This gives the protein CASSLIGGLSGNTIYF.

The table lists this clonotype with many counts. The CDR3 reads CASSLAKNTEAFF. The CDR3 DNA sequence: TGTGCCAGCAGCTTAGCCAAGAACACTGAAGCTTTCTTT. The chain has TRBV7-2 and TRBJ1-1; D is unresolved. Trimming took off 0 bases at V and 1 base at J, with 3 bases between the two ends. The CDR3 covers 13 residues. Germline CDR1 SGHTA, CDR2 FQGNSA.

Many counts were recorded for this clonotype. The chain couples TRBV20-1 to TRBJ2-5, with 9 bases lining up with TRBD2. Germline V gene sequence: CDR1 DFQATT, CDR2 SNEGSKA (reference sequence). The CDR3 has 15 residues. The junction had 7 bases not matched to a gene; V was cut back by 5 bases and J by 0 bases. CDR3 amino acids: CSAPRLAGYQETQYF. The CDR3, as DNA: TGCAGTGCTCCTCGGCTAGCGGGGTACCAAGAGACCCAGTACTTC.

The V and J genes are TRBV29-1 and TRBJ1-1, with 11 positions matching TRBD1. Per the germline V gene, CDR1 is SQVTM and CDR2 is ANQGSEA. The CDR3 runs to 13 residues. With 3 bases clipped from V and 11 bases from J, the junction kept 8 bases outside the gene matches. The CDR3 DNA reads as TGCAGCGTTGATCGGACAGGGGGCGTGGGCGCTTTCTTT. Translation: CSVDRTGGVGAFF.

The chain uses TRBV19 and TRBJ1-1; D is unclear. The germline gives CDR1 LNHDA, CDR2 SQIVND (reference sequence). The CDR3 has 14 residues. The germline V and J ends were trimmed by 5 bases and 1 base, with 11 bases remaining between them. The CDR3 sequence: CASSRAMGNTEAFF. The DNA for the CDR3 is TGTGCCAGTAGTCGGGCGATGGGGAACACTGAAGCTTTCTTT.

At least ten counts were recorded for this clonotype. The chain has TRBV19 and TRBJ2-3, with 7 bases aligning to TRBD2. The ends lost 9 bases at V and 3 bases at J; junction bases unmatched: 6. Germline assignment: CDR1 LNHDA and CDR2 SQIVND (reference sequence). This CDR3 comprises 13 residues. CDR3 DNA: TGTGCCAGCCGGCGGGGGTGGACAGATACGCAGTATTTT. Encoded protein: CASRRGWTDTQYF.

This CDR3 is CASSLPGTATDTQYF. The CDR3 nucleotides read TGTGCCAGCAGCTTGCCCGGGACAGCAACAGATACGCAGTATTTT. The chain joins TRBV7-2 to TRBJ2-3; 7 nucleotides match TRBD1. The germline CDR1 and CDR2 sequences are SGHTA and FQGNSA. This CDR3 has 15 residues. Trimming cost V 3 bases and J 3 bases; bases outside gene matches: 6.

This clonotype appeared many times. The rearrangement joins TRBV7-2 to TRBJ2-3, with D tentatively TRBD2 (6 bases). Trimming shortened V by 1 base and J by 7 bases, and 9 bases separated the two germline ends. From germline, CDR1 is SGHTA and CDR2 FQGNSA. The CDR3 sequence is 13 residues long. The CDR3 region has the DNA TGTGCCAGCAGCTTAGGGCGGGGTAATACGCAGTATTTT. Translating gives CASSLGRGNTQYF.

This clonotype was counted a few times. V usage is TRBV5-1 and J usage is TRBJ2-3; 7 nucleotides align to TRBD1. The CDR3 sequence is 14 residues long. The V segment lost 4 bases and the J segment 6 bases; nucleotides outside the gene matches: 8. CDR1 and CDR2 (germline): SGHRS, YFSETQ. Here the CDR3 DNA reads TGCGCCAGCAGCCCGACAGGGAGTATCGATACGCAGTATTTT. It encodes CASSPTGSIDTQYF. The full variable domain, its missing parts supplied by reference TRBV5-1 and TRBJ2-3, is KAGVTQTPRYLIKTRGQQVTLSCSPISGHRSVSWYQQTPGQGLQFLFEYFSETQRNKGNFPGRFSGRQFSNSRSEMNVSTLELGDSALYLCASSPTGSIDTQYFGPGTRLTVL.

This clonotype was seen many times. The rearrangement uses TRBV6-2 or TRBV6-3 and TRBJ2-3, with TRBD2 identical over 7 bases. There are 16 residues in the CDR3. The germline V gene encodes CDR1 MNHEY and CDR2 SVGEGT. Trimming cost V 2 bases and J 3 bases; bases outside gene matches: 8. CDR3 nucleotides: TGTGCCAGCAGTTACCCCCTTACGCGGGGGACAGATACGCAGTATTTT. Translation gives CASSYPLTRGTDTQYF.

This clonotype came up many times. The V call is TRBV28, the J call TRBJ2-5, with D uncertain. The germline V gene encodes CDR1 MDHEN and CDR2 SYDVKM. Trimming took 4 bases from V and 4 from J, leaving 10 bases between them. The CDR3 has 13 amino acids. CDR3 sequence reads: CASSSRSLETQYF. CDR3 in DNA: TGTGCCAGCAGTTCAAGGTCGCTAGAGACCCAGTACTTC.

V is TRBV20-1 and J is TRBJ1-6; possibly TRBD1 for D (6 bases). The CDR3 is 14 amino acids. CDR1 is DFQATT, CDR2 SNEGSKA, per germline (reference sequence). V lost 6 bases and J 9 bases, leaving 18 bases between the germline ends. The DNA for the CDR3 is TGCAGTGCCGGGGGCGTCAGGGTCGGTTCACCCCTCCACTTT. It translates to CSAGGVRVGSPLHF.

Turning to this clonotype: A much larger clone differs from this one at a single base, so this may be a read error. The chain has TRBV4-3 and TRBJ1-4, with TRBD1 matching over 7 bases. The CDR3 length is 15 residues. Germline loops: CDR1 LGHNA, CDR2 YSLEER. The V segment lost 1 base and the J segment 5 bases; nucleotides outside the gene matches: 4. The CDR3 protein is CASSQAGGGNEKLFF. The CDR3 coding sequence is TGCGCCAGCAGCCAAGCAGGGGGGGGGAATGAAAAACTGTTTTTT.

This clonotype was seen at least ten times. Here the CDR3 reads CASSQLAGAASGEQYF. The DNA of the CDR3 is TGTGCCAGCAGCCAGCTAGCGGGGGCAGCCTCCGGCGAGCAGTACTTC. This sequence joins TRBV7-8 and TRBJ2-7, with 10 bases lining up with TRBD2. Germline V gene sequence: CDR1 SGHVS, CDR2 FQNEAQ. This CDR3 is 16 amino acids long. The J segment lost 6 bases and the V segment lost 5 bases, leaving 13 bases of the junction unmatched.

Ten or more counts support this clonotype. This sequence joins TRBV13 and TRBJ1-2; D unclear. The V end was cut by 5 bases, the J end by 4 bases, with 8 bases between. Germline V lookup: CDR1 PRHDT, CDR2 FYEKMQ (reference sequence). There are 12 residues in the CDR3. The CDR3 here is CASSRGPYGYTF. CDR3 coding DNA: TGTGCCAGCAGCCGCGGTCCCTATGGCTACACCTTC.

As concerns this clonotype: Just one base apart from a much larger clone, this may be a read error. V usage is TRBV7-2 and J usage is TRBJ2-2; D is unresolved. CDR1 SGHTA and CDR2 FQGNSA come from the germline V gene. This CDR3 has 13 amino acids. The chain's CDR3 is CANSLPSSGELFF. DNA of the CDR3: TGTGCCAACAGCTTACCCTCCTCCGGGGAGCTGTTTTTT. Full variable domain (missing parts from reference TRBV7-2 and TRBJ2-2): GAGVSQSPSNKVTEKGKDVELRCDPISGHTALYWYRQSLGQGLEFLIYFQGNSAPDKSGLPSDRFSAERTGGSVSTLTIQRTQQEDSAVYLCANSLPSSGELFFGEGSRLTVL.